This is a list of T cell receptor beta chains from one sample in a study of blood T cell repertoires in COVID-19. Method: immunoSEQ multiplex PCR; TCRdb's copy keeps in-frame clones and lacks some. The sample has 5,500 to 6,500 clones, more than 70% seen once; the top ten hold around 6.7%. Material for sequencing was peripheral blood. The receptors were sampled from a human donor in a cohort sampled during active COVID-19. CDR3s include the opening cysteine and the closing phenylalanine or tryptophan. The D gene is left open where the match is weak. Size is stated for part of the rows, as once, few or many counts, or as a class when the clone is expanded.

V gene	J gene	D gene	clone size	CDR3 DNA	CDR3 protein
TRBV9	TRBJ2-1	-	-	TGTGCCAGCAGCGCCCGCAGTGGGGGGGCCTTGTCGTACAATGAGCAGTTCTTC	CASSARSGGALSYNEQFF
TRBV15	TRBJ1-5	-	-	TGTGCCACCAGCTCCAGGGGCAGTCAGCCCCAGCATTTT	CATSSRGSQPQHF
TRBV24-1	TRBJ2-7	-	-	TGTGCCACCAGTGAGCAGGGCCGTTACGAGCAGTACTTC	CATSEQGRYEQYF
TRBV24-1	TRBJ2-3	-	-	TGTGCCACCAGTGACCCTGACTCGCCTAGCACAGATACGCAGTATTTT	CATSDPDSPSTDTQYF
TRBV10-3	TRBJ2-2	-	few	TGTGCCTCCCGGGGGGCCGATTACACCGGGGAGCTGTTTTTT	CASRGADYTGELFF
TRBV2	TRBJ2-1	TRBD2	-	TGTGCCAGCAGACGGGGGATGGCTAGCGGGAAGAATGAGCAGTTCTTC	CASRRGMASGKNEQFF
TRBV4-3	TRBJ2-7	-	-	TGCGCCAGCAGCCAAGGCACAGGTCGCTCCTACGAGCAGTACTTC	CASSQGTGRSYEQYF
TRBV7-2	TRBJ2-3	-	-	TGTGCCAGCAGCTTAGTTCCGCTAGCTCTGATCACAGATACGCAGTATTTT	CASSLVPLALITDTQYF
TRBV6-5	TRBJ2-2	-	-	TGTGCCTCCGGGATTAGCTACACCGGGGAGCTGTTTTTT	CASGISYTGELFF
TRBV19	TRBJ2-6	TRBD1	-	TGTGCCAGTAGCCGACAGGGGTCAGGTGGGGCCAACGTCCTGACTTTC	CASSRQGSGGANVLTF
TRBV6-5	TRBJ1-1	-	-	TGTGCCAGCTTAAGGGGTAGGAACACTGAAGCTTTCTTT	CASLRGRNTEAFF
TRBV7-2	TRBJ2-5	TRBD2	-	TGTGCCAGCAGCGGAGGACTAGCGGGGGTCAACCAAGAGACCCAGTACTTC	CASSGGLAGVNQETQYF
TRBV28	TRBJ1-2	TRBD1	-	TGTGCCAGCACCTCCCAGGGGGTCCGGTACTATGGCTACACCTTC	CASTSQGVRYYGYTF
TRBV7-8	TRBJ1-4	-	-	TGTGCCAGCAGCTTAAATTCTAAGGGGGTTGGTGAAAAACTGTTTTTT	CASSLNSKGVGEKLFF
TRBV7-6	TRBJ1-1	TRBD1	-	TGTGCCAGCAGCTCAGGGGGCATTCGGGCTTTCTTT	CASSSGGIRAFF
TRBV6-2/TRBV6-3	TRBJ1-4	-	once	TGTGCCAGCAGCCGACAAACAGGGCAGATTGAAAAACTGTTTTTT	CASSRQTGQIEKLFF
TRBV27	TRBJ1-2	TRBD1	once	TGTGCCAGCAGTTTACAAGGGACAGGGAATGGCTACACCTTC	CASSLQGTGNGYTF
TRBV19	TRBJ2-7	TRBD2	-	TGTGCCAGCCGACTAGCGGGAACCTACGAGCAGTACTTC	CASRLAGTYEQYF
TRBV24-1	TRBJ1-2	TRBD1	-	TGTGCCACCAGTGACAGGGGACAGGACTTCTATGGCTACACCTTC	CATSDRGQDFYGYTF
TRBV6-2/TRBV6-3	TRBJ2-1	-	-	TGTGCCAGCAGTTACTCGCCCATTGGGGGGATCTACAATGAGCAGTTCTTC	CASSYSPIGGIYNEQFF
TRBV27	TRBJ2-1	TRBD2	-	TGTGCCAGCAGTTTAGCGGGAGGGCCCTACAATGAGCAGTTCTTC	CASSLAGGPYNEQFF
TRBV20-1	TRBJ2-2	TRBD2	-	TGCAGTGCTAGTCTGGGACTAGCGGGGGGGCCGAAGAACACCGGGGAGCTGTTTTTT	CSASLGLAGGPKNTGELFF
TRBV19	TRBJ2-7	-	-	TGTGCCAGTAGTCCGAACCTAGCCCACTCCTACGAGCAGTACTTC	CASSPNLAHSYEQYF
TRBV28	TRBJ2-5	-	-	TGTGCCAGCAGTTTAATGGCTGGCTGGGAGAAGACCCAGTACTTC	CASSLMAGWEKTQYF
TRBV10-1	TRBJ2-1	TRBD2	-	TGCGCCAGCAGCGGACTAGCGGGCTACTCCTACAATGAGCAGTTCTTC	CASSGLAGYSYNEQFF
TRBV18	TRBJ2-3	TRBD2	-	TGTGCCAGCTCACCACCGACTAGCGGGAGTTTTCTAGATACGCAGTATTTT	CASSPPTSGSFLDTQYF
TRBV12-5	TRBJ2-5	-	-	TGTGCTAGTGGTTTGGTAGGGGGTGGACAAGAGACCCAGTACTTC	CASGLVGGGQETQYF
TRBV20-1	TRBJ2-7	-	-	TGCAGTGCTAGAGCGGGATTCGAGCAGTACTTC	CSARAGFEQYF
TRBV18	TRBJ2-7	TRBD2	few	TGTGCCAGCTCACCACGAACCACTAGCGGGAGGCTCGTCATCTACGAGCAGTACTTC	CASSPRTTSGRLVIYEQYF
TRBV20-1	TRBJ2-7	-	once	TGCAGTGCTAGACAGGGGGGCGAGCAGTACTTC	CSARQGGEQYF
TRBV29-1	TRBJ1-2	TRBD1	-	TGCAGCGTCGGACAGGGGGCGAGGGGCTACACCTTC	CSVGQGARGYTF
TRBV5-1	TRBJ2-2	-	once	TGCGCCAGCAGCTTGGCCGGCGGGGTGAACACCGGGGAGCTGTTTTTT	CASSLAGGVNTGELFF
TRBV5-1	TRBJ2-1	-	-	TGCGCCAGCTCCAGACCGGGCTCCTACAATGAGCAGTTCTTC	CASSRPGSYNEQFF
TRBV5-4	TRBJ1-1	-	few	TGTGCCAGCAGCTTTAGGGACACGAACACTGAAGCTTTCTTT	CASSFRDTNTEAFF
TRBV11-2	TRBJ1-1	TRBD1	-	TGTGCCAGCAGCCATGACAGGGGCTACACTGAAGCTTTCTTT	CASSHDRGYTEAFF
TRBV9	TRBJ2-3	TRBD1	-	TGTGCCAGCAGCGTAGGGGGACAGGGGGGAGATACGCAGTATTTT	CASSVGGQGGDTQYF
TRBV10-3	TRBJ2-7	TRBD1	-	TGTGCCATCAGTGAGTCAAACAGGGGGGAGCAGTACTTC	CAISESNRGEQYF
TRBV27	TRBJ2-5	TRBD2	-	TGTGCCAGCAGCCTGGGACTAGCTTGGGAGACCCAGTACTTC	CASSLGLAWETQYF
TRBV25-1	TRBJ2-7	TRBD1	-	TGTGCCAGCAGTGAATTTAACAGGGGGAAGTACGAGCAGTACTTC	CASSEFNRGKYEQYF
TRBV5-1	TRBJ2-1	TRBD2	-	TGCGCCAGCAGCCTAACTAGCGGGAGGTCCAATGAGCAGTTCTTC	CASSLTSGRSNEQFF
TRBV4-3	TRBJ2-3	-	-	TGCGCCAGCAGCCAAGGGGGTGGGCAGGGTCGAGATACGCAGTATTTT	CASSQGGGQGRDTQYF
TRBV5-1	TRBJ2-3	TRBD2	-	TGCGCCAGCAGCGATAGCGGGAGTACGCAGTATTTT	CASSDSGSTQYF
TRBV19	TRBJ1-6	-	-	TGTGCCAGTAGTATGCAGGGTAATTCACCCCTCCACTTT	CASSMQGNSPLHF
TRBV18	TRBJ1-2	-	-	TGTGCCAGCTCACCAAAGGCGGGATCAGCTAGCTATGGCTACACCTTC	CASSPKAGSASYGYTF
TRBV6-6	TRBJ2-1	TRBD1	-	TGTGCCAGCAGTACAGACAGGGGCCGTTATAATGAGCAGTTCTTC	CASSTDRGRYNEQFF
TRBV11-2	TRBJ1-2	-	-	TGTGCCAGCAGCTTACCCTTTCGGAGGCAGTCTATGGACTACACCTTC	CASSLPFRRQSMDYTF
TRBV28	TRBJ1-4	TRBD1	-	TGTGCCAGCAGTCAATACAGGGGGGCTAATGAAAAACTGTTTTTT	CASSQYRGANEKLFF